The 15 T cell receptor beta chains reported below all come from one sample, sequenced in a study of blood T cell repertoires in COVID-19. Assay: immunoSEQ multiplex PCR; the TCRdb copy retains only in-frame clones and omits some. The data hold approximately 160,000 clones, with over 75% observed a single time. Sequencing was carried out using PBMCs or T cells enriched from blood (not recorded which). Source of these receptors: a man in his forties who had recovered from COVID-19.

Points on this clone: A far larger clone is only one base removed, so a read error is likely. The chain combines TRBV6-5 with TRBJ2-7; 7 nucleotides line up with TRBD1. The V and J ends lost 6 bases and 5 bases, in that order; junction bases with no gene match: 4. The CDR3 is 12 residues long. Germline V lookup: CDR1 MNHEY, CDR2 SVGAGI. The CDR3 bases are TGTGCCAGCAGCCCGACAGGGAACGAGCAGTACTTC. Amino acid sequence: CASSPTGNEQYF.

The rearrangement uses TRBV4-2 and TRBJ1-1; D remains ambiguous. This CDR3 comprises 14 residues. V was clipped by 1 base and J by 1 base, with 7 bases between them. Germline assignment: CDR1 LGHNA and CDR2 YNFKEQ. For the CDR3, the DNA is TGTGCCAGCAGCCAAGTTACAGCGAACACTGAAGCTTTCTTT. It translates to CASSQVTANTEAFF.

This clone has just a few counts. J is TRBJ2-2 and V is TRBV6-6, with a weak D call TRBD2 (6 bases). Trimming removed 2 bases from V and 5 bases from J, with 12 bases in between. The V gene's germline CDR1 is MNHNY and CDR2 SVGAGI (reference sequence). This CDR3 has 15 amino acids. In DNA, the CDR3 is TGTGCCAGCAGTTACCTCGCTGGGGGGACCGGGGAGCTGTTTTTT. Protein: CASSYLAGGTGELFF.

DNA for the CDR3: TGTGCCAGTAGTAGAGACGGGAACACTGAAGCTTTCTTT. Translated: CASSRDGNTEAFF. The genes are TRBV19 and TRBJ1-1; D is unclear. This CDR3 spans 13 amino acids. The germline V and J ends were trimmed by 4 bases and 1 base, with 7 bases remaining between them. The germline V gene encodes CDR1 LNHDA and CDR2 SQIVND (reference sequence).

This chain uses TRBV6-1 with TRBJ2-3; 7 positions agree with TRBD2. J gave up 2 bases and V 2 bases, and 4 bases lay outside the gene matches. The germline CDR1 and CDR2 sequences are MNHNS and SASEGT. This CDR3 region has 15 residues. For the CDR3, the DNA is TGTGCCAGCAGTGAAATGGGACTAATCACAGATACGCAGTATTTT. Translated: CASSEMGLITDTQYF.

This clone appeared many times. The chain has TRBV12-2 and TRBJ2-5; the listed D gene, TRBD1, was not tested against the DNA. TRBV12-2 is flagged as a pseudogene. The CDR3 has 13 amino acids. CDR3 in DNA: TGTGAGTCCGGGCAGGGGCCTCAAGAGACCCAGTACTTC. It translates to CESGQGPQETQYF.

The V call is TRBV7-3, the J call TRBJ2-1; 11 bases line up with TRBD1. The CDR3 is made up of 16 amino acids. Per germline, CDR1 SGHTA and CDR2 FQGTGA. The V gene end was trimmed by 4 bases and the J gene end by 4 bases; junction bases not matched to a gene: 6. The CDR3, as DNA: TGTGCCAGCAGCTCTGGACAGGGGGCTGGGTACAATGAGCAGTTCTTC. Encoded protein: CASSSGQGAGYNEQFF.

The rearrangement links TRBV9 to TRBJ2-3; no firm D call. Germline CDR1 and CDR2: SGDLS and YYNGEE. CDR3 length: 15 residues. V lost 4 bases and J lost 2, with 14 bases in between. The DNA for the CDR3 is TGTGCCAGCAGCCCAGAGGCAGACTCCACAGATACGCAGTATTTT. It is translated as CASSPEADSTDTQYF.

The chain has TRBV3-1 (or the pseudogene TRBV3-2) and TRBJ1-5, with D possibly TRBD1 on 6 matching bases. Germline CDR1 LGHDT, CDR2 YNNKEL (reference sequence). V shed 2 bases and J shed 3 bases, with 11 bases lying between them. This CDR3 comprises 15 residues. The CDR3 DNA is TGTGCCAGCAGCCAACAGGGGAAGGACAATCAGCCCCAGCATTTT. Translation: CASSQQGKDNQPQHF.

The rearrangement uses TRBV11-1 and TRBJ2-2; D is unclear. Trimming took off 5 bases at V and 4 bases at J, with 8 bases between the two ends. The germline V gene encodes CDR1 SGHAT and CDR2 FQDESV (reference sequence). The CDR3 is 13 residues long. For the CDR3, the DNA is TGTGCCAGCAGCCGGCTAGGCACCGGGGAGCTGTTTTTT. Encoded protein: CASSRLGTGELFF.

The DNA of the CDR3 is TGTGCCAGCAGCTTAGCAACCAGGCCATATGAAGCTTTCTTT. It specifies CASSLATRPYEAFF. This chain uses TRBV7-9 with TRBJ1-1; D gene uncertain. The V and J ends lost 0 bases and 7 bases respectively, with 12 bases between them. The CDR3 sequence is 14 residues long. Germline-derived CDR1 and CDR2 are SEHNR and FQNEAQ (reference sequence).

The chain carries TRBV9 and TRBJ2-2, with D tentatively TRBD2 (6 bases). The CDR3 length is 18 residues. V lost 3 bases, J lost 1 base, and 19 bases lay in between. CDR1 is SGDLS, CDR2 YYNGEE, per germline. The CDR3 sequence: CASSAPTSLGLNTGELFF. The DNA for the CDR3 is TGTGCCAGCAGCGCCCCAACCTCTCTGGGACTGAACACCGGGGAGCTGTTTTTT.

The chain is built from TRBV27 and TRBJ2-3; 8 bases match TRBD1. This CDR3 is built from 14 residues. V lost 4 bases to trimming and J lost 2 bases; unmatched junction nucleotides: 2. From germline, CDR1 is MNHEY and CDR2 SMNVEV (reference sequence). CDR3 loop: CASSWDRSTDTQYF. CDR3 coding DNA: TGTGCCAGCAGTTGGGACAGGTCCACAGATACGCAGTATTTT.

The CDR3 region has the DNA TGTGCCAGCGGCGGGCCTAGCAGGACCGGGGAGCTGTTTTTT. The encoded protein is CASGGPSRTGELFF. The J gene is TRBJ2-2, the V gene TRBV7-3; D may be TRBD2 (5 bases). Trimming removed 8 bases from V and 5 bases from J, with 15 bases in between. Germline CDR1 reads SGHTA; CDR2 reads FQGTGA. The CDR3 spans 14 residues.

In this sample, this clone turned up a few times. This chain uses TRBV21-1 with TRBJ1-2; the D call TRBD1 from the table was never checked on the DNA. TRBV21-1 counts as a pseudogene. The CDR3 sequence is 16 residues long. CDR3 sequence: CASSKRDRGLLYGYTF. Written as DNA, the CDR3 is TGTGCCAGCAGCAAACGGGACAGGGGACTACTCTATGGCTACACCTTC.